A few counts support the clone carrying this TCR beta chain. Its antigen is unidentified. Germline lookup yields CDR1 SGHRS and CDR2 YFSETQ. The CDR3 is 15 residues long. Trimming shortened V by 6 bases and J by 0 bases, and 15 bases separated the two germline ends. The record originates from a study of T cells after yellow fever vaccination. Study results and limitations: Within FACS-sorted repertoires, abundant clonotypes contaminating from the bulk population could be present. The booster saw the reappearance of most primary-vaccination clones (about 95% CD4, 88% CD8).

5'RACE template switching added a universal primer site and UMIs to TCR cDNA. TCRdb re-derived calls from the 5' RACE reads in MiXCR, one entry per CDR3 protein. Altogether about 300,000 distinct CDR3 sequences are present, about 6.9% being singletons, with the ten largest covering 15% to 20%. The V call is TRBV5-1, the J call TRBJ1-1; D is perhaps TRBD1 (6 bases). The sequence was collected from a man younger than 35 who received the YFV17D yellow fever vaccine. This specimen consisted of PBMCs, obtained roughly seven weeks after the first yellow fever vaccination. In DNA, the CDR3 is TGCGCCAGCACCCCAGGGGAGTTTATGAACACTGAAGCTTTCTTT. Translation: CASTPGEFMNTEAFF.